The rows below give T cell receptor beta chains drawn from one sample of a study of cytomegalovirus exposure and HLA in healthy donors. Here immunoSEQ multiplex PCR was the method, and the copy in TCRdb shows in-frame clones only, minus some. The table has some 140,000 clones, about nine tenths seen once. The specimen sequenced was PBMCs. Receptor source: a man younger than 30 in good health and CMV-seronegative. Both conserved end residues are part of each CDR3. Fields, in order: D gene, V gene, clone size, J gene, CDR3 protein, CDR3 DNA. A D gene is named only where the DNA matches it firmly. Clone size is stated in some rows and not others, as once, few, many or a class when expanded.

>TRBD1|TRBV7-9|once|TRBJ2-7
CASSFVDRVFSEQYF
TGTGCCAGCAGCTTTGTGGACAGGGTATTTAGCGAGCAGTACTTC
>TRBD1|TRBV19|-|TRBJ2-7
CARAGTGCGRQYF
TGTGCCAGGGCCGGGACAGGGTGCGGACGGCAGTACTTC
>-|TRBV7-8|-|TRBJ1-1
CASNHGGAEAFF
TGTGCCAGCAACCACGGTGGGGCCGAAGCTTTCTTT
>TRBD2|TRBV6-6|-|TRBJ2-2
CASRLGEGGELFF
TGTGCCAGCAGGCTAGGGGAGGGAGGGGAGCTGTTTTTT
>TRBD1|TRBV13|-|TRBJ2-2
CASSSTYAWQGEVAGELFF
TGTGCCAGCAGCTCAACCTACGCGTGGCAGGGGGAAGTAGCCGGGGAGCTGTTTTTT
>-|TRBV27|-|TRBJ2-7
CASSPIGGNHEQYF
TGTGCCAGCAGTCCCATTGGGGGGAACCACGAGCAGTACTTC
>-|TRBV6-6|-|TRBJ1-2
CASRGLIYGYTF
TGTGCCAGCAGGGGACTCATCTATGGCTACACCTTC
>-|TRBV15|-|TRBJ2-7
CATSRGGSGLAGGSYEQYF
TGCGCCACCAGCAGGGGGGGAAGTGGTCTGGCAGGGGGCTCCTACGAGCAGTACTTC
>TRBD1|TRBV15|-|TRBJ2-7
CATSRVPGTEALEQYF
TGTGCCACCAGCAGAGTCCCCGGGACAGAGGCGCTCGAGCAGTACTTC
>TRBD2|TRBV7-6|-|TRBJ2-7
CASSLVPGLAGGPEEQYF
TGTGCCAGCAGCTTAGTCCCGGGACTAGCGGGAGGGCCGGAAGAGCAGTACTTC